Below, 11 T cell receptor beta chains from the same sample are listed, as sequenced in a study of PD-1 blockade in classical Hodgkin lymphoma. Libraries were prepared by immunoSEQ multiplex PCR; TCRdb keeps only in-frame clonotypes and omits some of them. This sample has more than 85,000 clones, with approximately 89% found just once. As for time point: cycle 4 day 1 (C4D1), after five to seven weeks of nivolumab. Following autologous stem cell transplantation, relapse occurred in every patient, and exposure to brentuximab vedotin varied. Sequencing was performed on peripheral blood mononuclear cells (PBMCs), taken before the fourth cycle of nivolumab. Receptor source: a human donor with classical Hodgkin lymphoma.

The rearrangement links TRBV7-9 to TRBJ1-2; 10 bases fit TRBD1. The CDR3 covers 14 residues. Germline-derived CDR1 and CDR2 are SEHNR and FQNEAQ (reference sequence). Trimming at V came to 5 bases and at J to 7 bases, leaving 7 bases not matched to a gene. The CDR3 DNA reads as TGTGCCAGCAGCCCGGGACAGGGGATCGGTGGCTACACCTTC. Residues: CASSPGQGIGGYTF.

The chain links TRBV30 to TRBJ1-5; D is undetermined. There are 13 residues in the CDR3. CDR1 is GTSNPN and CDR2 is SVGIG in the germline V gene (reference sequence). Trimming shortened V by 0 bases and J by 0 bases, and 3 bases separated the two germline ends. The CDR3 DNA reads as TGTGCCTGGAGTGTAGATAGCAATCAGCCCCAGCATTTT. The encoded protein is CAWSVDSNQPQHF.

This clone was seen once. The V gene is TRBV11-2, the J gene TRBJ2-3; the D is unclear. This CDR3 has 13 amino acids. V lost 4 bases and J 0 bases, leaving 5 bases between the germline ends. The germline V gene has CDR1 SGHAT and CDR2 FQNNGV. The CDR3 coding sequence is TGTGCCAGCAGCTGGGCTAGCACAGATACGCAGTATTTT. It translates to CASSWASTDTQYF.

This clone was recorded only once. The V gene is TRBV6-5, the J gene TRBJ2-1; 7 bases align to TRBD2. Germline values: CDR1 MNHEY, CDR2 SVGAGI. Germline trimming cut 0 bases from V and 4 bases from J; bases unmatched to any gene: 6. The length of the CDR3 is 16 residues. CDR3 sequence: CASSYSISSGYNEQFF. DNA for the CDR3: TGTGCCAGCAGTTACTCGATTTCTAGCGGATACAATGAGCAGTTCTTC.

The V call is TRBV27, the J call TRBJ2-1; no reliable D call. CDR3 length: 15 amino acids. Looked up from germline, CDR1 is MNHEY and CDR2 is SMNVEV (reference sequence). V shed 2 bases and J shed 9 bases, with 17 bases lying between them. The DNA for the CDR3 is TGTGCCAGCAGTTTAGGGCTAGGGCTGAGCCGTGAGCAGTTCTTC. As protein: CASSLGLGLSREQFF.

The rearrangement uses TRBV28 and TRBJ2-7, with D unresolved. V was pared by 1 base and J by 0 bases, with 10 bases between. Looked up from germline, CDR1 is MDHEN and CDR2 is SYDVKM. The CDR3 runs to 15 residues. The CDR3 coding sequence is TGTGCCAGCAGTTTATCCCCCCGAGGCTCCTACGAGCAGTACTTC. Its protein is CASSLSPRGSYEQYF.

This chain connects TRBV7-2 to TRBJ1-1, with D possibly TRBD1 on 5 matching bases. The V gene's germline CDR1 is SGHTA and CDR2 FQGNSA. With 5 bases removed from V and 0 bases from J, the gap between germline ends came to 16 bases. This CDR3 is 16 amino acids long. The CDR3 here is CASSPRAAGMNTEAFF. The CDR3 DNA is TGTGCCAGCAGCCCAAGGGCGGCAGGGATGAACACTGAAGCTTTCTTT. The full variable domain, rest sourced from reference TRBV7-2 and TRBJ1-1, is GAGVSQSPSNKVTEKGKDVELRCDPISGHTALYWYRQSLGQGLEFLIYFQGNSAPDKSGLPSDRFSAERTGGSVSTLTIQRTQQEDSAVYLCASSPRAAGMNTEAFFGQGTRLTVV.

The V call is TRBV29-1, the J call TRBJ1-1; D gene ambiguous. The CDR3 extends over 12 amino acids. Deletions cut 4 bases from V and 9 bases from J, with 15 bases between. From germline, CDR1 is SQVTM and CDR2 ANQGSEA. CDR3: CSVGRTDRKAFF. The CDR3, as DNA: TGCAGCGTTGGGAGGACCGATAGAAAAGCTTTCTTT. Full variable domain (missing parts from reference TRBV29-1 and TRBJ1-1): SAVISQKPSRDICQRGTSLTIQCQVDSQVTMMFWYRQQPGQSLTLIATANQGSEATYESGFVIDKFPISRPNLTFSTLTVSNMSPEDSSIYLCSVGRTDRKAFFGQGTRLTVV.

V and J are TRBV30 and TRBJ2-4; 8 bases line up with TRBD2. V was pared by 2 bases and J by 0 bases, with 3 bases of the junction left unmatched. Per germline, CDR1 GTSNPN and CDR2 SVGIG (reference sequence). The CDR3 has 15 amino acids. CDR3 loop: CAWSTLAGAKNIQYF. As DNA, the CDR3 is TGTGCCTGGAGTACGCTAGCGGGAGCCAAAAACATTCAGTACTTC.

Here the CDR3 reads CASSLEGQGIREKLFF. The CDR3 DNA sequence: TGCGCCAGCAGCTTGGAGGGACAGGGGATAAGAGAAAAACTGTTTTTT. This chain connects TRBV5-1 to TRBJ1-4; 10 bases line up with TRBD1. This CDR3 has 16 amino acids. Per germline, CDR1 SGHRS and CDR2 YFSETQ. J lost 8 bases, V lost 0 bases, and 7 bases had no gene match.

The V and J genes are TRBV4-3 and TRBJ2-7; 12 nucleotides agree with TRBD2. The CDR3 consists of 17 residues. CDR1 is LGHNA and CDR2 is YSLEER in the germline V gene. Unmatched junction bases numbered 10, after V lost 4 bases and J lost 3 bases. This chain's CDR3 is CASSPHDLAGGFYEQYF. CDR3 bases: TGCGCCAGCAGCCCCCATGACCTAGCGGGAGGGTTCTACGAGCAGTACTTC.